This T cell receptor (beta chain) stems from a study of OX40 agonist ivuxolimab in advanced cancers. V lost 1 base and J lost 5, with 5 bases in between. Germline V lookup: CDR1 SQVTM, CDR2 ANQGSEA. The CDR3 sequence is 12 residues long. As to this clone: Its matching antigen is unknown.

Study-level results: Researchers did not establish what antigens the expanded peripheral T cells target. Dosing at 0.1 to 3.0 mg/kg was accompanied by clonal expansion of CD4+ and CD8+ blood T cells by week 6.

Produced via immunoSEQ multiplex PCR; TCRdb's table is partial and in-frame only. This table holds roughly 80,000 clones, 65% to 90% found once. The receptor was derived from an adult with an advanced solid tumor such as melanoma, head and neck, liver or kidney cancer. The material was CD4+ or CD8+ T cells sorted from blood, obtained in a trial of the OX40 agonist ivuxolimab. The chain employs TRBV29-1 and TRBJ1-4; no firm D call. CDR3 in DNA: TGCAGCGTTGAAGTTTGGAATGAAAAACTGTTTTTT. This translates into CSVEVWNEKLFF.